One and the same sample provided the 4 T cell receptor beta chains below, sequenced in a study of T cell repertoires in cytomegalovirus infection. No antigens are known for them. TCRdb reanalysed the reads using MiXCR and keeps one entry per CDR3 protein. The data hold 60,000 to 85,000 distinct CDR3 sequences, with about 22% observed a single time. What was sequenced was PBMCs, sequenced either directly or after in vitro stimulation (not recorded which). These receptors originate from a human donor in good health (CMV status not recorded). Some clones in this sample may be carry-over from other donors' samples.

This clonotype was counted between two and nine times. This chain links TRBV29-1 with TRBJ2-1; 10 bases align to TRBD2. CDR3 size: 14 residues. Germline V gene data show CDR1 as SQVTM and CDR2 as ANQGSEA. J gave up 5 bases and V 5 bases, and 6 bases lay outside the gene matches. The CDR3 sequence: CSVSWLAGDNEQFF. CDR3 coding DNA: TGCAGCGTTAGTTGGCTAGCGGGAGACAATGAGCAGTTCTTC.

The sample holds a few counts of this clonotype. The DNA for the CDR3 is TGCAGTGCTAGAGATCCGACAGGGGGCCGGGCCGGCTACACCTTC. It encodes CSARDPTGGRAGYTF. This rearrangement joins TRBV20-1 to TRBJ1-2; 10 bases are a match to TRBD1. V gave up 0 bases and J gave up 8 bases; unmatched junction bases: 9. The CDR3 contains 15 residues. Germline V CDR1 and CDR2: DFQATT, SNEGSKA (reference sequence).

The chain joins TRBV10-3 to TRBJ2-1, with TRBD2 matching over 16 bases. V trimming: 6 bases; J trimming: 8 bases; junction bases outside the gene matches: 1. The length of the CDR3 is 14 residues. Germline V gene data show CDR1 as ENHRY and CDR2 as SYGVKD. Written as DNA, the CDR3 is TGTGCCATCAGGGGACTAGCGGGAGGGGATGAGCAGTTCTTC. The encoded protein is CAIRGLAGGDEQFF.

This clonotype was detected a few times. J is TRBJ1-2 and V is TRBV11-2; a possible D gene is TRBD1 (6 bases). V was cut by 5 bases and J by 8 bases, with 15 bases left in between. In germline, CDR1 is SGHAT, CDR2 FQNNGV. The CDR3 runs 13 residues. CDR3 coding DNA: TGTGCCAGCAGCACAGACAGGACGCGGGGCTACACCTTC. Translated: CASSTDRTRGYTF.